These 16 T cell receptor beta chains came from one sample sequenced in a study of cutaneous CD30+ T cell lymphoproliferative disorder and hepatitis E. TCRdb's table, derived via immunoSEQ multiplex PCR, lists solely in-frame clones and lacks some. This sample has 7,000 to 9,000 clones; about 76% occur once, and the top ten carry roughly 0.99%. What was sequenced was blood. The origin of the receptors is a human donor with a cutaneous T cell lymphoproliferative disorder associated with hepatitis E virus.

The chain employs TRBV15 and TRBJ1-2; 7 bases match TRBD1. Trimming at V came to 6 bases and at J to 0 bases, leaving 4 bases not matched to a gene. The CDR3 extends over 14 amino acids. CDR1 is LNHNV, CDR2 YYDKDF, per germline (reference sequence). In nucleotides, the CDR3 is TGTGCCACCAGTCGGGACAGAGCTAACTATGGCTACACCTTC. Translation gives CATSRDRANYGYTF.

A few counts support this clone. The chain uses TRBV7-8 and TRBJ2-1, with 10 nucleotides matching TRBD1. The germline V gene encodes CDR1 SGHVS and CDR2 FQNEAQ. This CDR3 spans 15 amino acids. Trimming removed 3 bases from V and 3 bases from J; junction bases left unmatched: 2. CDR3 loop: CASSLWTGGYNEQFF. The CDR3 nucleotides are TGTGCCAGCAGCTTGTGGACAGGGGGCTACAATGAGCAGTTCTTC.

The chain joins TRBV7-9 to TRBJ2-3, with 12 positions matching TRBD2. V lost 4 bases to trimming and J lost 2 bases; unmatched junction nucleotides: 13. Per the germline V gene, CDR1 is SEHNR and CDR2 is FQNEAQ (reference sequence). The CDR3 runs 19 residues. The CDR3 region is CASSSTLTSGGKLTDTQYF. Here the CDR3 DNA reads TGTGCCAGCAGCTCAACACTGACTAGCGGGGGAAAGCTCACAGATACGCAGTATTTT.

This clone appeared a few times. The rearrangement links TRBV10-3 to TRBJ1-2; D is unresolved. This CDR3 is built from 16 residues. CDR1 and CDR2 from the germline V gene are ENHRY and SYGVKD. V dropped 7 bases and J dropped 4 bases, with 22 bases sitting between them. CDR3 sequence (DNA): TGTGCCATCACCAAGGAGTTAGCGGCCCCTTCCTATGGCTACACCTTC. Translating gives CAITKELAAPSYGYTF.

The rearrangement uses TRBV7-9 and TRBJ2-3; perhaps D is TRBD1 or TRBD2 (5 bases each). CDR1 and CDR2 from the germline V gene are SEHNR and FQNEAQ (reference sequence). CDR3 size: 15 residues. With 3 bases removed from V and 2 bases from J, the gap between germline ends came to 12 bases. The CDR3: CASSLGVFVTDTQYF. The CDR3 bases are TGTGCCAGCAGCTTGGGGGTATTTGTCACAGATACGCAGTATTTT. Looking up the rest from reference TRBV7-9 and TRBJ2-3 gives the full variable domain: DTGVSQNPRHKITKRGQNVTFRCDPISEHNRLYWYRQTLGQGPEFLTYFQNEAQLEKSRLLSDRFSAERPKGSFSTLEIQRTEQGDSAMYLCASSLGVFVTDTQYFGPGTRLTVL.

The chain uses TRBV6-5 and TRBJ2-7; D gene ambiguous. Trimming cost V 5 bases and J 4 bases, with 6 bases left between them. The CDR3 length is 11 residues. Germline V gene data show CDR1 as MNHEY and CDR2 as SVGAGI. The DNA for the CDR3 is TGTGCCAGCAGTGAGAGGTACGAGCAGTACTTC. Translation: CASSERYEQYF.

V and J are TRBV27 and TRBJ2-1; D is ambiguous. V was clipped by 0 bases and J by 2 bases, with 2 bases between them. There are 13 residues in the CDR3. The germline V gene encodes CDR1 MNHEY and CDR2 SMNVEV (reference sequence). The CDR3 here is CASSLSAYNEQFF. In nucleotides, the CDR3 is TGTGCCAGCAGTTTATCCGCCTACAATGAGCAGTTCTTC.

This clone appeared once. The chain has TRBV7-2 and TRBJ2-1, with D possibly matching TRBD2 (6 bases). The CDR3 covers 13 residues. Germline loops: CDR1 SGHTA, CDR2 FQGNSA. Trimming cost V 3 bases and J 5 bases, with 8 bases left between them. CDR3 sequence (DNA): TGTGCCAGCAGCTTGGACTACAACAATGAGCAGTTCTTC. This codes for CASSLDYNNEQFF.

The J gene is TRBJ2-1, the V gene TRBV7-2; D not resolved. CDR3 length: 11 residues. Trimming shortened V by 5 bases and J by 8 bases, and 7 bases separated the two germline ends. The germline V gene encodes CDR1 SGHTA and CDR2 FQGNSA. CDR3 residues: CASSPVDEQFF. The CDR3 DNA follows: TGTGCCAGCAGCCCCGTCGATGAGCAGTTCTTC.

The gene calls are TRBV6-5 and TRBJ2-7; either TRBD1 or TRBD2 may supply D (5 bases each). Trimming took off 2 bases at V and 0 bases at J, with 14 bases between the two ends. Germline V CDR1 and CDR2: MNHEY, SVGAGI. The CDR3 consists of 16 residues. The CDR3 reads CASSYGWGGPSYEQYF. CDR3 bases: TGTGCCAGCAGTTACGGGTGGGGCGGGCCCTCCTACGAGCAGTACTTC.

The chain employs TRBV7-2 and TRBJ2-7; D assignment may be TRBD1 or TRBD2 (7 bases each). V was pared by 5 bases and J by 2 bases, with 16 bases between. Germline CDR1 reads SGHTA; CDR2 reads FQGNSA. The CDR3 runs 15 residues. CDR3 DNA: TGTGCCAGCAGCGAGGGGGCGGGAGTAACCTACGAGCAGTACTTC. It codes for CASSEGAGVTYEQYF.

This chain uses TRBV28 with TRBJ2-7, with 9 bases lining up with TRBD1. This CDR3 region has 15 residues. Germline V gene sequence: CDR1 MDHEN, CDR2 SYDVKM. Trimming cost V 2 bases and J 4 bases; bases outside gene matches: 6. CDR3 DNA: TGTGCCAGCAGTTTAAAAACAGGGGGCCTTTACGAGCAGTACTTC. Amino acid sequence: CASSLKTGGLYEQYF. The full variable domain, its missing parts supplied by reference TRBV28 and TRBJ2-7, is DVKVTQSSRYLVKRTGEKVFLECVQDMDHENMFWYRQDPGLGLRLIYFSYDVKMKEKGDIPEGYSVSREKKERFSLILESASTNQTSMYLCASSLKTGGLYEQYFGPGTRLTVT.

CDR3 protein: CASSYLGAYEQYF. The CDR3 DNA reads as TGTGCCAGCAGTTATTTGGGAGCTTACGAGCAGTACTTC. This rearrangement joins TRBV6-5 to TRBJ2-7, with a tentative D call TRBD2 (5 bases). The CDR3 totals 13 residues. The V end was cut by 3 bases, the J end by 4 bases, with 10 bases between. Germline CDR1 reads MNHEY; CDR2 reads SVGAGI.

This clone was detected a few times. The chain links TRBV19 to TRBJ2-2, with 15 bases aligning to TRBD2. Trimming cost V 5 bases and J 6 bases; bases outside gene matches: 4. The CDR3 contains 16 residues. CDR1 is LNHDA and CDR2 is SQIVND in the germline V gene (reference sequence). The CDR3 loop is CASSPRTSGRAGELFF. The CDR3 DNA reads TGTGCCAGTAGTCCCCGGACTAGCGGGAGGGCCGGGGAGCTGTTTTTT.

This chain links TRBV10-3 with TRBJ2-5; D is possibly TRBD1 (6 bases). The DNA end is more similar to TRBJ2-7, so the J call may be wrong. CDR3 size: 17 residues. CDR1 and CDR2 from the germline V gene are ENHRY and SYGVKD. DNA for the CDR3: TGTGCCATCAGTAGTACGGATCTCGGGACAAAACACTACGAGCAGTACTTC. Protein sequence: CAISSTDLGTKHYEQYF.

The gene calls are TRBV6-5 and TRBJ1-2; weak D call: TRBD1 (5 bases). CDR1 and CDR2 (germline): MNHEY, SVGAGI. There are 15 residues in the CDR3. V dropped 5 bases and J dropped 4 bases, with 17 bases sitting between them. This CDR3 is CASSQGTATFYGYTF. The DNA for the CDR3 is TGTGCCAGCAGTCAGGGCACTGCCACCTTCTATGGCTACACCTTC.